A single sample is the source of the 12 T cell receptor beta chains below, sequenced in a study of T cells in Graves' hyperthyroidism and ophthalmopathy (dated by TCRdb to between 2019 and 2020). The receptor library was made with multiplex PCR. Instrument on record: Illumina HiSeq 2000. TCR beta CDR3 regions were amplified from RNA transcripts. The TCR CDR3 was subjected to a first round of RT-PCR using the HTBI primer set and the Qiagen OneStep RT-PCR kit. TCRdb ran its own pipeline on the public reads, namely fastp trimming at Q25 and MiXCR clone calling, and kept in-frame beta chains. Here each entry gathers all rows of one CDR3 protein and keeps the most common genes and DNA. This sample is represented by about 52,000 distinct CDR3 sequences; 48% of them were singletons. The ten largest account for roughly 9.7% of the sample. The source material was blood. These receptors all stem from a woman between 50 and 59 years old with Graves' ophthalmopathy.

At least ten counts were recorded for this clonotype. This chain joins TRBV20-1 and TRBJ1-6, with 10 bases matching TRBD1. Germline values: CDR1 DFQATT, CDR2 SNEGSKA (reference sequence). This CDR3 spans 16 amino acids. The trim removed 0 bases at V and 7 bases at J, leaving 6 bases unmatched. This CDR3 reads CSARDPDRGDNSPLHF. CDR3 DNA: TGCAGTGCTAGAGATCCGGACAGGGGGGACAATTCACCCCTCCACTTT.

The chain combines TRBV7-2 with TRBJ1-5; 7 bases map to TRBD1. With 5 bases clipped from V and 3 bases from J, the junction kept 10 bases outside the gene matches. This CDR3 is built from 16 residues. Germline assignment: CDR1 SGHTA and CDR2 FQGNSA. The CDR3 coding sequence is TGTGCCAGCAGCAACCTTCCGGGACAGTCCAATCAGCCCCAGCATTTT. It translates to CASSNLPGQSNQPQHF.

This clonotype has more than one count but fewer than ten. Sequence at one end of the junction differs from germline and may be a read error. The J gene is TRBJ2-7, the V gene TRBV28; TRBD1 aligns across 11 bases. The germline V gene has CDR1 MDHEN and CDR2 SYDVKM. The CDR3 totals 15 residues. CDR3 coding DNA: TGTGCCAGCAGCCCCCCCCGGGACAGGGGGTTTTCCCAGGACTTC. This gives the protein CASSPPRDRGFSQDF.

J is TRBJ2-7 and V is TRBV7-9; no clear D. The CDR3 runs 13 residues. Per germline, CDR1 SEHNR and CDR2 FQNEAQ (reference sequence). Trimming took 5 bases from V and 6 from J, leaving 14 bases between them. CDR3 DNA: TGTGCCAGCAGCAATTACGGACGGATCGAGCAGTACTTC. This sequence encodes CASSNYGRIEQYF. The complete variable domain, with remaining parts taken from reference TRBV7-9 and TRBJ2-7, reads DTGVSQNPRHKITKRGQNVTFRCDPISEHNRLYWYRQTLGQGPEFLTYFQNEAQLEKSRLLSDRFSAERPKGSFSTLEIQRTEQGDSAMYLCASSNYGRIEQYFGPGTRLTVT.

This chain uses TRBV18 with TRBJ2-7, with TRBD1 as a possible D gene (6 bases). The CDR3 has 15 residues. Germline lookup yields CDR1 KGHSH and CDR2 LQKENI. Trimming took 3 bases from V and 5 from J, leaving 17 bases between them. Written as DNA, the CDR3 is TGTGCCAGCTCACCTCGGACAGCGGCGGCGGACGAGCAGTACTTC. Protein product: CASSPRTAAADEQYF. Based on the CDR3 plus reference TRBV18 and TRBJ2-7, the full variable domain is NAGVMQNPRHLVRRRGQEARLRCSPMKGHSHVYWYRQLPEEGLKFMVYLQKENIIDESGMPKERFSAEFPKEGPSILRIQQVVRGDSAAYFCASSPRTAAADEQYFGPGTRLTVT.

This clonotype was detected ten times or more. The chain recombines TRBV6-1 with TRBJ1-2; TRBD1 agrees at 7 bases. The CDR3 has 12 residues. Trimming removed 3 bases from V and 8 bases from J; junction bases left unmatched: 3. The germline V gene has CDR1 MNHNS and CDR2 SASEGT. The CDR3 coding sequence is TGTGCCAGCAGTGAGACAGGGAGGGGCTACACCTTC. This translates into CASSETGRGYTF.

V is TRBV18 and J is TRBJ2-7; either TRBD1 or TRBD2 may supply D (5 bases each). CDR3 size: 17 residues. CDR1 and CDR2 from the germline V gene are KGHSH and LQKENI. Trimming cost V 0 bases and J 0 bases, with 15 bases left between them. CDR3 sequence reads: CASSPPLGTGSSYEQYF. For the CDR3, the DNA is TGTGCCAGCTCACCACCATTGGGGACGGGAAGCTCCTACGAGCAGTACTTC.

This clonotype was picked up many times. The chain is built from TRBV19 and TRBJ2-2, with D tentatively TRBD1 (6 bases). V was cut by 4 bases and J by 3 bases, with 12 bases left in between. Germline CDR1 reads LNHDA; CDR2 reads SQIVND (reference sequence). CDR3 length: 15 amino acids. The CDR3 DNA sequence: TGTGCCAGTAGTAGTGCCGGGACATACACCGGGGAGCTGTTTTTT. Translating it yields CASSSAGTYTGELFF. Full variable domain (outside the CDR3, taken from reference TRBV19 and TRBJ2-2): DGGITQSPKYLFRKEGQNVTLSCEQNLNHDAMYWYRQDPGQGLRLIYYSQIVNDFQKGDIAEGYSVSREKKESFPLTVTSAQKNPTAFYLCASSSAGTYTGELFFGEGSRLTVL.

This clonotype was observed at least ten times. The chain couples TRBV4-1 to TRBJ1-4; D uncertain. The CDR3 sequence is 13 residues long. Trimming removed 3 bases at V and 3 bases at J, with 5 bases between. Germline-derived CDR1 and CDR2 are MGHRA and YSYEKL. The CDR3 loop reads CASSHGSNEKLFF. In nucleotides, the CDR3 is TGCGCCAGCAGCCACGGTTCTAATGAAAAACTGTTTTTT.

This chain connects TRBV2 to TRBJ2-3; D possibly corresponds to TRBD2 (5 bases). The CDR3 covers 14 residues. V dropped 6 bases and J dropped 0 bases, with 10 bases sitting between them. Per germline, CDR1 SNHLY and CDR2 FYNNEI. CDR3 sequence reads: CASSRTSSTDTQYF. In nucleotides, the CDR3 is TGTGCCAGCAGCCGCACTAGTAGCACAGATACGCAGTATTTT.

To note about this clonotype: The junction and the germline gene differ at one end; a read error may be behind it. The CDR3 is CSTSLAGSTDTQYF. The CDR3 DNA reads as TGCAGTACTAGCCTAGCGGGTAGCACAGATACGCAGTATTTT. This chain uses TRBV20-1 with TRBJ2-3; 8 bases agree with TRBD2. Germline loops: CDR1 DFQATT, CDR2 SNEGSKA (reference sequence). The CDR3 has 14 residues.

Points on this clonotype: One junction end disagrees with the germline gene, perhaps due to a read error. The gene calls are TRBV20-1 and TRBJ2-7, with 10 positions matching TRBD2. Germline CDR1 and CDR2: DFQATT and SNEGSKA (reference sequence). CDR3 length: 9 amino acids. The CDR3 bases are TGCAGTACTAGCGGGAAGCAGTACTTC. This sequence encodes CSTSGKQYF.